This T cell receptor (beta chain) comes out of a study of shared clonotypes between healthy human individuals (dated by TCRdb to about 2020). Notes on the research overall: A few men and two women, aged 18 to 49 years, made up the cohort. For each donor, CD4 naive and CD4 memory were each given three plates, CD8 naive was given two plates, and CD8 memory was given one plate. To estimate repertoire size and how much clonotype sharing occurs between individuals, the study deeply sequenced the blood TCR repertoires of about five healthy adults. Different laboratories and diverse techniques were used to prepare libraries and sequence TCR repertoires, to increase sequencing depth and limit assay-specific biases. Each donor's leukapheresis produced roughly between roughly 0.85 and 10 billion PBMCs. The paper's findings and limits, for the study overall: Roughly 5.2% of naive CD4, roughly 3.5% of naive CD8, about 2.4% of memory CD4, and approximately 0.39% of memory CD8 clonotypes were shared across several donors. Sampling was restricted to blood, and TCR repertoires in tissue are likely to differ from TCR repertoires in blood. Because the study included a small number of donors, the genetic and exposure-history diversity represented was limited. Compared with non-shared clonotypes, the clonotypes found in all four sorted-subset donors had higher generation probabilities. Estimated clonotype richness was generally larger for naive than for memory subsets. Even with the large sequencing depth, rarefaction of the sorted-subset datasets indicated that sequencing was incomplete. Pairwise subsampling led to the expectation that sequencing depth would affect the degree of clonotype sharing among donors.

TCR CDR3 regions were amplified from genomic DNA by multiplex PCR using the deep immunoSEQ assay. Genomic DNA extracted from each cell subset was distributed evenly over all wells of several immunoSEQ 96-well plates, and each plate served as one replicate. For sorted subsets, 200 to 250 ng of genomic DNA, equivalent to around 31,000 T cell genomes, went into each replicate PCR. Purified libraries were measured with a Qubit 3.0 fluorometer, size-checked on a Bioanalyzer 2100, and measured again with the KAPA Library Quantification kit. Every immunoSEQ 96-well plate was sequenced on a separate single-read 150-cycle Illumina NextSeq 550 flow cell. As for how the authors treated the data: Because only junctional sequences without quality scores were contained in the immunoSEQ output, filtering matching that applied to full-length reads could not be performed. Sequences were annotated with PyIR, a Python wrapper for IgBLAST v1.9, and V/J genes and CDR3 were assigned using IMGT germline references. Any read was removed if the V/J assignment was weak (E-value above 1e-6), the CDR3 was missing, or the read contained stop codons, out-of-frame junctions, or ambiguous translated residues. V3J clonotypes were defined as sequences sharing an identical inferred V gene, J gene, and CDR3 amino acid sequence. Percentage overlap between repertoires was calculated by dividing the number of shared unique clonotypes by the size of the smaller repertoire. Repertoire richness was assessed with RTK rarefaction, the Chao1 estimator, and Recon v2.1 estimates of unobserved clonotypes. Generation probabilities for all TCRbeta clonotypes obtained by the gDNA method from a handful of donors were computed using OLGA. The source is immuneACCESS, and TCRdb retained only in-frame sequences with V and J called. Part of the clones is not carried over; for the studies checked, unresolved V genes explain less than half of this, and the remainder is unexplained. V, J and clone size are those of that table, while D and trimming were read from the DNA. Within this sample are 980,000 or so clones, with 70% to 85% of them counted one time only. Of the sample, about 1.5% is held by the ten largest clones.

The V end loses 2 bases and the J end loses 1 base, and a stretch of 9 bases separates them. The CDR3 sequence holds 14 residues, the cysteine and phenylalanine included. Left in the record is the CDR3 DNA by itself, 42 bases read in frame from the first base. CDR1 is given as SGHRS and CDR2 as YFSETQ, both from the germline V gene. The donors were healthy, HIV-negative adults with no recently reported acute infections or vaccinations. Every donor was a Caucasian adult residing in Nashville, Tennessee, USA. CD4+ T cells were enriched through magnetic negative selection, after which naive cells were positively selected on CD45RA and the remaining negative fraction served as the memory subset. After blood collection by leukapheresis, PBMCs were isolated using Ficoll-Histopaque density gradient centrifugation and then cryopreserved in the vapor phase of liquid nitrogen. Analytical flow cytometry was used to check the purity and quantity of each magnetically sorted T cell population. Genomic DNA was isolated from each sorted fraction and quantified by UV absorbance on a Nanodrop 2000c.

Only a few counts were recorded for this clone. This receptor's antigen is unknown. No clone much larger than this one lies a single base away; base qualities are absent. Other nucleotide sequences in the sample specify the same CDR3. Sequencing was done on a sample of memory CD4+ T cells sorted from blood. Interpreted using the paper, the cell subset or site label stands for: CD45RA-negative fraction. The sequence is built from TRBV5-1 and TRBJ1-1, and perhaps TRBD1 as D gene, on 5 matching bases. The TCR sequence derives from a man between 18 and 29 years old in good health. CDR3 region: CASSLNGQNTEAFF. In nucleotide form, the sequence is TGCGCCAGCAGCTTAAACGGACAGAACACTGAAGCTTTCTTT.